Here is one T cell receptor beta chain with its context. The data were taken from a study of blood T cell repertoires in COVID-19. Study in general: Acute-phase and convalescent COVID-19 samples originated in the United States, Italy and Spain.

The CDR3 extends over 12 amino acids. The V and J ends lost 2 bases and 2 bases respectively, with 4 bases between them. In germline, CDR1 is GTSNPN, CDR2 SVGIG (reference sequence). Measured with immunoSEQ multiplex PCR; TCRdb has only the in-frame clones, and not every one. The top ten hold 9.5% to 14% of the sample, which has 250,000 or so clones, approximately 90% seen once. Specimen: PBMCs or T cells enriched from blood (not recorded which). This clonotype originated in a young man who had recovered from COVID-19. The J gene is TRBJ1-3, the V gene TRBV30; no definite D call. The CDR3 region is CAWSSAGNTIYF. The CDR3 DNA is TGTGCCTGGAGTTCAGCTGGAAACACCATATATTTT.